The 17 T cell receptor beta chains presented below share a single source sample, sequenced in a study of human T cells and chemical hapten exposure. From the RACE reads, TCRdb called clonotypes with MiXCR, one entry per CDR3 protein. In the table there are approximately 370,000 distinct CDR3 sequences, around 5% of which are singletons. The sample's time point: pre-sensitization, week 0. Stated treatment: therapeutic diphenylcyclopropenone sensitization with weekly scalp DPC. The starting material was whole blood, obtained in connection with sensitization to the hapten diphenylcyclopropenone (DPC). The receptors were gathered from a woman between 18 and 30 years old with alopecia areata. Some clones in this sample may be carry-over from other donors' samples.

This clonotype was recorded a few times. The V call is TRBV12-3 or TRBV12-4, the J call TRBJ1-5, with 9 bases identical to TRBD1. The CDR3 has 16 residues. V dropped 6 bases and J dropped 7; count of bases not matched to a gene: 13. DNA for the CDR3: TGTGCCAGCAGCCCGGACAGGGGCGCCCCTAGGCAGCCCCAGCATTTT. Amino acid sequence: CASSPDRGAPRQPQHF.

There are a few counts of this clonotype. The limits of the CDR3 on the DNA are not certain, so only TCRdb's listed CDR3 is given. The rearrangement uses TRBV28 and TRBJ1-5. Inclusive of both ends, the CDR3 amounts to 14 amino acids. Germline lookup yields CDR1 MDHEN and CDR2 SYDVKM. CDR3 region: CASILGGQGLPQHF.

This clonotype has a count of ten or more. This chain joins TRBV6-5 and TRBJ2-6, with D maybe TRBD1 (5 bases). V gave up 4 bases and J gave up 2 bases, with 12 bases separating them. Germline assignment: CDR1 MNHEY and CDR2 SVGAGI. The CDR3 totals 16 residues. The CDR3 is CASSSPRDTGANVLTF. For the CDR3, the DNA is TGTGCCAGCAGTTCTCCCAGGGATACTGGGGCCAACGTCCTGACTTTC.

This clonotype was recorded a few times. V and J are TRBV10-3 and TRBJ2-3; either TRBD1 or TRBD2 may fit D (5 bases each). Germline V gives CDR1 ENHRY, CDR2 SYGVKD. V was clipped by 1 base and J by 5 bases, with 16 bases between them. This CDR3 comprises 16 residues. CDR3 nucleotides: TGTGCCATCAGTGAGTGGGGCGGAGGAGAGGGAGATACGCAGTATTTT. As protein: CAISEWGGGEGDTQYF.

This clonotype was counted only a few times. As DNA, the CDR3 is TGTGCCAGCAGCTTAACCGGGACCCGATATGGCTACACCTTC. Translation gives CASSLTGTRYGYTF. This sequence joins TRBV11-1 and TRBJ1-2; perhaps TRBD1 as D (5 bases). Germline V CDR1 and CDR2: SGHAT, FQDESV (reference sequence). The CDR3 loop spans 14 amino acids. V was trimmed by 2 bases and J by 5 bases, leaving 12 bases between them.

This clonotype came up a few times. The V and J genes are TRBV7-2 and TRBJ2-6, with D perhaps given as TRBD1 or TRBD2 (5 bases each). V dropped 5 bases and J dropped 0 bases, with 8 bases sitting between them. CDR3 length equals 15 residues. Germline V gene data show CDR1 as SGHTA and CDR2 as FQGNSA. The CDR3 reads CASSGGTSGANVLTF. CDR3 in DNA: TGTGCCAGCAGCGGTGGGACCTCTGGGGCCAACGTCCTGACTTTC. Drawing the rest from reference TRBV7-2 and TRBJ2-6, the complete variable domain is GAGVSQSPSNKVTEKGKDVELRCDPISGHTALYWYRQSLGQGLEFLIYFQGNSAPDKSGLPSDRFSAERTGGSVSTLTIQRTQQEDSAVYLCASSGGTSGANVLTFGAGSRLTVL.

This clonotype was counted between two and nine times. V and J are TRBV7-9 and TRBJ1-2; TRBD1 matches 8 bases. Germline V gene sequence: CDR1 SEHNR, CDR2 FQNEAQ (reference sequence). The J segment lost 2 bases and the V segment lost 2 bases, leaving 7 bases of the junction unmatched. The CDR3 is made up of 16 amino acids. Here the CDR3 reads CASSLRGQGGNYGYTF. The CDR3 DNA sequence: TGTGCCAGCAGCTTAAGAGGACAGGGTGGAAACTATGGCTACACCTTC.

This clonotype was counted only a few times. The rearrangement uses TRBV6-2 or TRBV6-3 and TRBJ2-5, with TRBD2 identical over 9 bases. Per germline, CDR1 MNHEY and CDR2 SVGEGT. The length of the CDR3 is 14 residues. Trimming cost V 2 bases and J 9 bases; bases outside gene matches: 7. CDR3 DNA sequence: TGTGCCAGCAGTTACCGCCCTAGCGGGGAGGCCCAGTACTTC. Translated: CASSYRPSGEAQYF.

The table lists this clonotype with a few counts. The chain is built from TRBV10-3 and TRBJ2-1; D is unresolved. The germline gives CDR1 ENHRY, CDR2 SYGVKD. The ends were cut back, 1 base at V and 7 bases at J, with 8 bases in the middle. The CDR3 consists of 13 residues. Here the CDR3 reads CAISELLTNEQFF. In nucleotides, the CDR3 is TGTGCCATCAGTGAGTTACTGACGAATGAGCAGTTCTTC.

The V gene is TRBV4-3, the J gene TRBJ2-3, with a tentative D call TRBD2 (5 bases). This CDR3 spans 16 amino acids. V was cut by 5 bases and J by 4 bases, with 19 bases left in between. CDR1 and CDR2 from the germline V gene are LGHNA and YSLEER. CDR3 loop: CASSYSDGERADTQYF. In DNA, the CDR3 is TGCGCCAGCAGCTATAGCGACGGCGAGAGGGCAGATACGCAGTATTTT.

This clonotype was detected ten times or more. The chain joins TRBV2 to TRBJ2-3; D unclear. Per the germline V gene, CDR1 is SNHLY and CDR2 is FYNNEI. The V end lost 4 bases, the J end lost 3 bases, and 5 bases lay between the germline ends. CDR3 length: 12 amino acids. CDR3 DNA sequence: TGTGCCAGCAGTGCGTTTACAGATACGCAGTATTTT. Its translation is CASSAFTDTQYF. Based on the CDR3 plus reference TRBV2 and TRBJ2-3, the full variable domain is EPEVTQTPSHQVTQMGQEVILRCVPISNHLYFYWYRQILGQKVEFLVSFYNNEISEKSEIFDDQFSVERPDGSNFTLKIRSTKLEDSAMYFCASSAFTDTQYFGPGTRLTVL.

In its sample, this clonotype was seen many times. The CDR3 here is CASRTGGSATNEKLFF. Here the CDR3 DNA reads TGTGCCAGCAGGACAGGAGGGTCTGCAACTAATGAAAAACTGTTTTTT. This chain joins TRBV7-2 and TRBJ1-4; perhaps TRBD1 as D (6 bases). V was cut by 6 bases and J by 0 bases, with 14 bases left in between. The CDR3 runs 16 residues. CDR1 and CDR2 from the germline V gene are SGHTA and FQGNSA.

This clonotype appeared many times. The chain links TRBV6-6 to TRBJ1-4; no firm D call. The CDR3 contains 14 residues. Trimming took off 5 bases at V and 4 bases at J, with 11 bases between the two ends. Germline loops: CDR1 MNHNY, CDR2 SVGAGI (reference sequence). The CDR3 reads CASSRSANNEKLFF. The CDR3 DNA follows: TGTGCCAGCAGTCGATCTGCTAATAATGAAAAACTGTTTTTT.

This chain connects TRBV20-1 to TRBJ1-2; 7 bases fit TRBD1. J lost 3 bases, V lost 0 bases, and 4 bases had no gene match. Germline values: CDR1 DFQATT, CDR2 SNEGSKA (reference sequence). CDR3 size: 14 residues. The CDR3 loop is CSARDHTGDYGYTF. CDR3 coding DNA: TGCAGTGCTAGAGATCACACAGGGGACTATGGCTACACCTTC.

The sample holds a few counts of this clonotype. The V gene is TRBV10-3, the J gene TRBJ1-4, with D hard to call. The germline V gene encodes CDR1 ENHRY and CDR2 SYGVKD. This CDR3 region has 13 residues. Trimming removed 8 bases at V and 8 bases at J, with 15 bases between. In nucleotides, the CDR3 is TGTGCCATCCAAGCCACCCTTCGCGAAAAACTGTTTTTT. Amino acid sequence: CAIQATLREKLFF.

This clonotype occurred many times. The chain carries TRBV12-3 or TRBV12-4 and TRBJ1-5, with a weak D call TRBD1 (5 bases). This CDR3 contains 15 residues. Trimming left V 6 bases short and J 0 bases short, with 12 bases between. CDR3 amino acids: CASSLRGDSNQPQHF. CDR3 DNA: TGTGCCAGCAGCCTTAGAGGGGATAGCAATCAGCCCCAGCATTTT.

This clonotype appeared many times. The rearrangement joins TRBV7-2 to TRBJ2-5; D unresolved. Germline loops: CDR1 SGHTA, CDR2 FQGNSA. Trimming shortened V by 1 base and J by 0 bases, and 12 bases separated the two germline ends. CDR3 length: 16 amino acids. The CDR3 here is CASSLEGRNYQETQYF. In nucleotides, the CDR3 is TGTGCCAGCAGCTTAGAAGGCAGGAATTACCAAGAGACCCAGTACTTC.